This is a list of T cell receptor beta chains from one sample in a study of siplizumab effects on memory and regulatory T cells. The table came from immunoSEQ multiplex PCR; TCRdb's copy has only in-frame clones and leaves some out. The sample holds approximately 100,000 clones, over 90% seen once. Sequencing input: non-Treg CD4+ T cells sorted from blood. The receptors were gathered from a human donor in good health. CDR3s include the opening cysteine and the closing phenylalanine or tryptophan. Fields, in order: clone size, V gene, J gene, D gene, CDR3 DNA, CDR3 protein. D genes are given only for firm matches. Not every row has a clone size; where given, it reads once, few, many or a size class.

size: .; V: TRBV5-1; J: TRBJ2-3; D: .; DNA: TGCGCCAGCAGCTCCTACACAGATACGCAGTATTTT; CDR3: CASSSYTDTQYF
size: once; V: TRBV28; J: TRBJ2-7; D: .; DNA: TGTGCCAGCAGACGATGGCGAACTCCCTACGAGCAGTACTTC; CDR3: CASRRWRTPYEQYF
size: once; V: TRBV9; J: TRBJ2-1; D: TRBD2; DNA: TGTGCCAGCAGCCCCGGAGTAGCGGGCCTTCGGGAGCAGTTCTTC; CDR3: CASSPGVAGLREQFF
size: .; V: TRBV11-2; J: TRBJ2-7; D: TRBD2; DNA: TGTGCCAGCAGCTCCGGGACTAGCGGGACGACCTACGAGCAGTACTTC; CDR3: CASSSGTSGTTYEQYF
size: .; V: TRBV5-1; J: TRBJ2-3; D: .; DNA: TGCGCCAGCAGACTCGCCGCCGGGGATACGCAGTATTTT; CDR3: CASRLAAGDTQYF
size: .; V: TRBV28; J: TRBJ2-1; D: TRBD1; DNA: TGTGCCAGCAGTTTTATGACAGGGGTCCTCAATGAGCAGTTCTTC; CDR3: CASSFMTGVLNEQFF
size: .; V: TRBV28; J: TRBJ2-3; D: TRBD1; DNA: TGTGCCAGCAGTTCCCGGACAGGGGGGTTCACAGATACGCAGTATTTT; CDR3: CASSSRTGGFTDTQYF
size: .; V: TRBV28; J: TRBJ2-3; D: .; DNA: TGTGCCAGCAGTCCAGACTGGTATAGCACAGATACGCAGTATTTT; CDR3: CASSPDWYSTDTQYF
size: .; V: TRBV29-1; J: TRBJ2-2; D: TRBD2; DNA: TGCAGCGTTACTAGCGGGATCGGAACCGGGGAGCTGTTTTTT; CDR3: CSVTSGIGTGELFF
size: .; V: TRBV6-1; J: TRBJ2-7; D: TRBD2; DNA: TGTGCCAGCAGTGCTAGCGGTTCCTACGAGCAGTACTTC; CDR3: CASSASGSYEQYF
size: .; V: TRBV19; J: TRBJ2-5; D: TRBD1; DNA: TGTGCCAGTAGTGCCGGACAGGGGCTCGAGACCCAGTACTTC; CDR3: CASSAGQGLETQYF
size: .; V: TRBV10-1; J: TRBJ2-3; D: .; DNA: TGCGCCAGCAGTGAGAATGCGGCGACAGATACGCAGTATTTT; CDR3: CASSENAATDTQYF
size: .; V: TRBV19; J: TRBJ1-2; D: .; DNA: TGTGCCAGTAGCGAAACAAACATCCTCTATGGCTACACCTTC; CDR3: CASSETNILYGYTF
size: .; V: TRBV5-1; J: TRBJ2-5; D: .; DNA: TGCGCCAGCTCGACAGAAGAGACCCAGTACTTC; CDR3: CASSTEETQYF
size: .; V: TRBV5-4; J: TRBJ2-3; D: .; DNA: TGTGCCAGCAGCTTCCGTGGGGCCCCAGATACGCAGTATTTT; CDR3: CASSFRGAPDTQYF
size: .; V: TRBV5-6; J: TRBJ1-1; D: .; DNA: TGTGCCAGCAGCTTGGCAGGCAGCTACACTGAAGCTTTCTTT; CDR3: CASSLAGSYTEAFF
size: .; V: TRBV5-6; J: TRBJ2-1; D: .; DNA: TGTGCCAGCAGCGCGTTTGGCGGAGATGAGGATAATGAGCAGTTCTTC; CDR3: CASSAFGGDEDNEQFF
size: .; V: TRBV29-1; J: TRBJ2-3; D: TRBD2; DNA: TGCAGCGTTGAGGCTAGCGGGGGGAGAGATACGCAGTATTTT; CDR3: CSVEASGGRDTQYF
size: .; V: TRBV28; J: TRBJ2-7; D: .; DNA: TGTGCCAGCTATACTAGCTCCGCCTACGAGCAGTACTTC; CDR3: CASYTSSAYEQYF
size: .; V: TRBV7-3; J: TRBJ2-1; D: TRBD2; DNA: TGTGCCAGCAGCCCCCACGGGACTAGCCCTTACGGTGAGCAGTTCTTC; CDR3: CASSPHGTSPYGEQFF
size: .; V: TRBV7-9; J: TRBJ1-4; D: TRBD1; DNA: TGTGCCAGCAGCTGGACAGGGTTAGACGAAAAACTGTTTTTT; CDR3: CASSWTGLDEKLFF
size: .; V: TRBV10-3; J: TRBJ2-1; D: TRBD2; DNA: TGTGCCATCAGGAGACTAGCGGGCTCCAACGGCAATGAGCAGTTCTTC; CDR3: CAIRRLAGSNGNEQFF
size: .; V: TRBV14; J: TRBJ1-1; D: .; DNA: TGTGCCAGCAGCCAAGGGCAGTTGAACACTGAAGCTTTCTTT; CDR3: CASSQGQLNTEAFF
size: .; V: TRBV7-6; J: TRBJ1-5; D: .; DNA: TGTGCCAGCAGCCAAGGGGCCAATCAGCCCCAGCATTTT; CDR3: CASSQGANQPQHF
size: .; V: TRBV19; J: TRBJ1-1; D: TRBD1; DNA: TGTGCCAGTAGTATCGCTGGGACAGGGTGGACTGAAGCTTTCTTT; CDR3: CASSIAGTGWTEAFF
size: few; V: TRBV27; J: TRBJ1-4; D: TRBD1; DNA: TGTGCCAGCAGTTTATTGGGGACAGGGAATGAAAAACTGTTTTTT; CDR3: CASSLLGTGNEKLFF
size: .; V: TRBV15; J: TRBJ2-2; D: TRBD2; DNA: TGTGCCACCAGCGGCGGGAGGCGGGGGGAGCTGTTTTTT; CDR3: CATSGGRRGELFF